This T cell receptor (beta chain) was captured by sequencing in a study of T cell responses to AZD1222 COVID-19 vaccine. Study results and caveats: Most donors were white British, females outnumbered males, and clonal diversity was possibly underestimated.

From germline, CDR1 is GTSNPN and CDR2 SVGIG (reference sequence). The CDR3 contains 14 residues. The V gene lost 3 bases and the J gene lost 4 bases, with 15 bases spanning the gap. Only in-frame clones appear in the TCRdb table, and some are missing; sequencing was by immunoSEQ multiplex PCR. Among around 90,000 clones listed, 88% were seen once. About this clone: What it binds is not known.

V gene TRBV30 combines with J gene TRBJ1-2, with a weak D call TRBD1 (5 bases). This material consisted of peripheral blood, taken on day 0 of AZD1222 vaccination. The TCR sequence derives from an adult in good health. In DNA, the CDR3 is TGTGCCTGGAGACTGAGGGGAGCGGGCTATGGCTACACCTTC. Translating it yields CAWRLRGAGYGYTF.